The subject of this entry is one TCR beta chain. This specimen comes from a study of control samples from healthy donors and cancer patients. Some clones are missing from TCRdb's copy, which holds only in-frame ones; the method was immunoSEQ multiplex PCR. Among 25,000 to 35,000 clones listed, around 87% were seen once. The trim removed 6 bases at V and 3 bases at J, leaving 5 bases unmatched. CDR1 SNHLY and CDR2 FYNNEI come from the germline V gene. This CDR3 spans 17 amino acids. The sequenced material came from PBMCs. This TCR was recovered from a woman aged 40-49 years with lung cancer. J is TRBJ2-2 and V is TRBV2; 15 bases are a match to TRBD2. The CDR3 reads CASRGLAGGPDTGELFF. Written as DNA, the CDR3 is TGTGCCAGCAGAGGACTAGCGGGGGGGCCGGACACCGGGGAGCTGTTTTTT.